This T cell receptor beta chain is drawn from a study of post-analysis software for immune sequencing data. Study overall: Relapsing-remitting, secondary progressive and progressive-relapsing multiple sclerosis were all included among the disease courses. Study conclusions and caveats: In patients, about 5 TRBV segments were more frequent than in controls, with TRBV5-6, TRBV5-1 and TRBV20-1 among them. By F measure, strong co-clustering occurred among samples prepared in the same batch. Compared with controls, patients showed significantly lower normalized Chao1 diversity.

This clonotype was seen more than once but under ten times. Its specificity is unknown. The CDR3 is 13 amino acids. Germline V gives CDR1 MGHRA, CDR2 YSYEKL. V lost 1 base, J lost 9 bases, and 10 bases lay in between. Unique molecular identifiers tagged the TCR beta cDNA libraries. Some 500,000 cDNA molecules were recovered from an input of 1 to 10 million T cells. One entry per CDR3 protein results from TCRdb running MiXCR on the PCR reads. The sample includes approximately 460,000 distinct CDR3 sequences, approximately 46% of them seen just once. Sample: blood. The sequence was collected from a girl aged 10-17 years with multiple sclerosis. The chain joins TRBV4-1 to TRBJ2-1; possible D gene TRBD2, 5 bases. The CDR3: CASSQGLATEQFF. In DNA, the CDR3 is TGCGCCAGCAGCCAAGGTCTAGCTACTGAGCAGTTCTTC.